This T cell receptor beta chain was sequenced for a study of blood T cell repertoires in COVID-19. Study-level information: Donors in the United States, Italy and Spain gave samples during acute or convalescent COVID-19. T cells, B-cell-depleted T cells, or PBMCs supplied cDNA or gDNA.

Per the authors' pipeline: The assay estimated nucleated cells by amplifying reference gene primers. TCRdb keeps only in-frame clones here, not all; method: immunoSEQ multiplex PCR. D and trimming come from the DNA, and the V and J calls and clone size come from that table. Among about 97,000 clones listed, about 90% were seen once. The germline V gene encodes CDR1 ENHRY and CDR2 SYGVKD. This CDR3 has 15 amino acids. J lost 5 bases, V lost 11 bases, and 15 bases had no gene match. This TCR was sampled from a human donor in a cohort sampled during active COVID-19. The chain uses TRBV10-3 and TRBJ2-1; the match to TRBD2 covers 7 bases. Sequenced sample: peripheral blood. CDR3 coding DNA: TGTGCCGCTCTCCCCGGGAGCGGGACCGACAATGAGCAGTTCTTC. This codes for CAALPGSGTDNEQFF.